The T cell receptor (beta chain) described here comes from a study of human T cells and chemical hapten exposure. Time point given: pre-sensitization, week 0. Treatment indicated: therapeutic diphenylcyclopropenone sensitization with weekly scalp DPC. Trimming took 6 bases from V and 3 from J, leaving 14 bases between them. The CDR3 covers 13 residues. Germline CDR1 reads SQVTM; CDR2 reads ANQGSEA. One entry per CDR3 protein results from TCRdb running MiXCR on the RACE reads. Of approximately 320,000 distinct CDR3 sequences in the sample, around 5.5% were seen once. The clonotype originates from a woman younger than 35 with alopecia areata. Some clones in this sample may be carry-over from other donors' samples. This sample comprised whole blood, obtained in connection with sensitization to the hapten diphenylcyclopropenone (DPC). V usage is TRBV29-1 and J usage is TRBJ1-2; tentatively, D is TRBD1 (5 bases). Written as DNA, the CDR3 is TGCAGCGTCGCAAAGACAGTGGACTATGGCTACACCTTC. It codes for CSVAKTVDYGYTF.